Listed below are T cell receptor beta chains from one sample, sequenced in a study of cytomegalovirus exposure and HLA in healthy donors. TCRdb's table, derived via immunoSEQ multiplex PCR, lists solely in-frame clones and lacks some. The sample has roughly 220,000 clones; 75% to 95% are singletons. Sequencing was carried out using PBMCs. These receptors originate from a woman aged 18-29 years in good health and CMV-seronegative. Each CDR3 is given with its conserved first and last residue. The order of the fields is J gene, D gene, clone size, V gene, CDR3 DNA, CDR3 protein. The D gene is left open where the match is weak. The size of a clone is reported for some rows only, either as once, few or many, or as a class for expanded clones.

>TRBJ1-1|NA|NA|TRBV30
TGTGCCTGGAGGGGACAAAGGAACACTGAAGCTTTCTTT
CAWRGQRNTEAFF
>TRBJ2-3|NA|NA|TRBV5-6
TGTGCCAGCATCCCAATGATGGCCCGGGAGCCTAGCACAGATACGCAGTATTTT
CASIPMMAREPSTDTQYF
>TRBJ1-2|NA|once|TRBV10-3
TGTGCCATCAGTGAGTCGGAGGCGGGCCCCCTTAACTATGGCTACACCTTC
CAISESEAGPLNYGYTF
>TRBJ2-4|NA|NA|TRBV11-2
TGTGCCAGCAGCTTAGTCGCTTCCTGGACTACACAAAACATTCAGTACTTC
CASSLVASWTTQNIQYF
>TRBJ1-5|TRBD1|once|TRBV6-4
TGTGCCAGCAGTGGGCCGACGGGACAGGGGACCCGAGGGACCCAGCATTTT
CASSGPTGQGTRGTQHF
>TRBJ1-2|NA|NA|TRBV5-1
TGCGCCAGCAGAGAGAGTGTTGGCTACACCTTC
CASRESVGYTF
>TRBJ2-7|NA|NA|TRBV5-1
TGCGCCAGCAGCTTGGAGGGGAACGAGCAGTACTTC
CASSLEGNEQYF
>TRBJ1-2|TRBD1|NA|TRBV5-1
TGCGCCAGCAGCTTCGGGACAGGGTCTCCATATGGCTACACCTTC
CASSFGTGSPYGYTF
>TRBJ1-3|NA|NA|TRBV6-1
TGTGCCAGCAGGGACACATCCTTCTCTGGAAACACCATATATTTT
CASRDTSFSGNTIYF
>TRBJ2-3|TRBD1|NA|TRBV9
TGTGCCAGCAGCGAGGGACAGGACATAATCAGCACAGATACGCAGTATTTT
CASSEGQDIISTDTQYF
>TRBJ1-2|NA|NA|TRBV19
TGTGCCAGTAGTATTTGGGGGCTTGATGGCTACACCTTC
CASSIWGLDGYTF
>TRBJ1-2|TRBD1|NA|TRBV6-4
TGTGCCAGCAGGAGGGACAGCGCAACCTATGGCTACACCTTC
CASRRDSATYGYTF
>TRBJ2-5|TRBD2|NA|TRBV6-1
TGTGCCAGCAGTGCGCTGCCCGGACTAGCGGGATCAGAGACCCAGTACTTC
CASSALPGLAGSETQYF
>TRBJ2-7|TRBD2|NA|TRBV6-6
TGTGCCAGCAGCCCCGGCCTGAGCGGGAGCTACGAGCAGTACTTC
CASSPGLSGSYEQYF
>TRBJ1-1|NA|NA|TRBV30
TGTGCCTGGTCCCAGGCAATGAACACTGAAGCTTTCTTT
CAWSQAMNTEAFF
>TRBJ1-3|TRBD1|NA|TRBV19
TGTGCCAGTAGTCCTCGGGACAGGGGGCCCGGAAACACCATATATTTT
CASSPRDRGPGNTIYF
>TRBJ2-7|TRBD1|NA|TRBV19
TGTGCCAGTAGTATGGGACAGGGGTTCTCCTACGAGCAGTACTTC
CASSMGQGFSYEQYF
>TRBJ2-7|TRBD2|NA|TRBV6-1
TGTGCCAGCAGCGAAGGACTAGCGGGAGCTTACTACGAGCAGTACTTC
CASSEGLAGAYYEQYF
>TRBJ1-1|NA|NA|TRBV20-1
TGCAGTGCAATACAGGGCCCTGAAGCTTTCTTT
CSAIQGPEAFF
>TRBJ2-7|TRBD1|once|TRBV2
TGTGCCAGCAGGGACAGGGGTTATTCCTACGAGCAGTACTTC
CASRDRGYSYEQYF
>TRBJ2-5|NA|NA|TRBV30
TGTGCCTGGAAGGGTCGGGAGGAGACCCAGTACTTC
CAWKGREETQYF
>TRBJ2-7|TRBD2|NA|TRBV7-9
TGTGCCAGCAGCCTAGCGGGAGAGGCCTACGAGCAGTACTTC
CASSLAGEAYEQYF
>TRBJ1-1|NA|NA|TRBV30
TGTGCCTGGAGTGTTTCTACAGCCCTATCCGCTTTCTTT
CAWSVSTALSAFF
>TRBJ2-1|NA|NA|TRBV11-2
TGTGCCAGCAGCTTAACCGGGGGCTCCTACAATGAGCAGTTCTTC
CASSLTGGSYNEQFF
>TRBJ2-3|NA|NA|TRBV19
TGTGCCAGTAGTAGACTCACAGATACGCAGTATTTT
CASSRLTDTQYF
>TRBJ1-1|NA|NA|TRBV18
TGTGCCAGCTCGGGGCTTTCGAACACTGAAGCTTTCTTT
CASSGLSNTEAFF
>TRBJ1-2|TRBD1|once|TRBV6-5
TGTGCCAGCAGTTTCAACCAGGGGGCGTATGGCTACACCTTC
CASSFNQGAYGYTF
>TRBJ2-1|TRBD2|NA|TRBV2
TGTGCCAGCAGTCTACTAGCGGGAGGGGTCGATGAGCAGTTCTTC
CASSLLAGGVDEQFF
>TRBJ1-2|NA|NA|TRBV28
TGTGCCAGCAGTTCACTTAGGGACACAGCGTCGGGTGGCTACACCTTC
CASSSLRDTASGGYTF
>TRBJ1-2|TRBD1|NA|TRBV7-2
TGTGCCAGCAGCCTAGGGACAGGCCTCTTTGGCTACACCTTC
CASSLGTGLFGYTF
>TRBJ1-5|TRBD1|NA|TRBV5-4
TGTGCCAGCAGCTTGCAGGGGGCTGGCAATCAGCCCCAGCATTTT
CASSLQGAGNQPQHF
>TRBJ1-2|NA|NA|TRBV27
TGTGCCAGCAGTTCCTCCCGGACAGCCTTTGGCACGGGCTACACCTTC
CASSSSRTAFGTGYTF
>TRBJ1-5|NA|NA|TRBV10-2
TGCGCCACCCGAGGACAGAGCAATCAGCCCCAGCATTTT
CATRGQSNQPQHF
>TRBJ2-7|TRBD2|NA|TRBV10-2
TGCGCCAGCCTAAGCGGGAGTCATTACGAGCAGTACTTC
CASLSGSHYEQYF
>TRBJ1-1|TRBD1|NA|TRBV6-1
TGTGCCAGCAGTGAAGGGACAGGGGCGGTGTGGGGCACTGAAGCTTTCTTT
CASSEGTGAVWGTEAFF
>TRBJ1-1|NA|NA|TRBV7-9
TGTGCCAGCAGCTTCTCGGTAAACACTGAAGCTTTCTTT
CASSFSVNTEAFF
>TRBJ1-3|NA|NA|TRBV30
TGTGCCTGGAGTGTACAGGCAGGGTGGGGAAACACCATATATTTT
CAWSVQAGWGNTIYF
>TRBJ2-5|NA|NA|TRBV7-2
TGTGCCAGCAGCACAGCAGGGGCCAACCAAGAGACCCAGTACTTC
CASSTAGANQETQYF
>TRBJ1-4|TRBD1|NA|TRBV7-9
TGTGCCAGCAGCCGGGACAGGGCGGATGAAAAACTGTTTTTT
CASSRDRADEKLFF
>TRBJ2-7|TRBD1|once|TRBV7-3
TGTGCCAGCAGCCCAGGGGGTGGACAGACCTACGAGCAGTACTTC
CASSPGGGQTYEQYF
>TRBJ2-2|TRBD1|NA|TRBV6-1
TGTGCCAGCAACAACAGGGGCCCGATGGGCGGGGAGCTGTTTTTT
CASNNRGPMGGELFF
>TRBJ2-2|TRBD1|NA|TRBV9
TGTGCCAGCAGCGGGTTGACAGGGGCGGCCGGGGAGCTGTTTTTT
CASSGLTGAAGELFF
>TRBJ2-7|NA|NA|TRBV6-1
TGTGCCAGCAGTGAAGCCAACTTGCTGAGACAACGTCTTATTTTTGGGTTC
CASSEANLLRQRLIFGF
>TRBJ2-3|NA|NA|TRBV10-3
TGTGCCATCAGCACTATCGGGTCAGATACGCAGTATTTT
CAISTIGSDTQYF
>TRBJ1-4|NA|NA|TRBV7-2
TGTGCCAGCAGCAACAGATTTGCCGATAATGAAAAACTGTTTTTT
CASSNRFADNEKLFF
>TRBJ1-2|NA|NA|TRBV28
TGTGCCAGCAGTTTGGGGGGGCTCTATGGCTACACCTTC
CASSLGGLYGYTF
>TRBJ2-5|TRBD2|once|TRBV30
TGTGCCTCACGACGGGGGAGCGGGAGGGCCGGGGAGACCCAGTACTTC
CASRRGSGRAGETQYF
>TRBJ2-7|TRBD2|NA|TRBV4-1
TGCGCCAGCAGCCGCGGGGAGGGAAGGCCTTCCTACGAGCAGTACTTC
CASSRGEGRPSYEQYF
>TRBJ2-7|NA|NA|TRBV11-2
TGTGCCAGCAGCTTCCATTCCCAGGCCTACGAGCAGTACTTC
CASSFHSQAYEQYF
>TRBJ1-5|TRBD1|NA|TRBV27
TGTGCCAGCAGTTTATCTGAGCCAGGGGGCCACAATCAGCCCCAGCATTTT
CASSLSEPGGHNQPQHF